These 18 T cell receptor beta chains were sequenced from one sample in a study of shared clonotypes between healthy human individuals. The data were produced by immunoSEQ multiplex PCR, yet TCRdb's version contains in-frame clones alone and is incomplete. The sample shows over a million clones, about 96% of them seen only once. The sequenced material came from naive CD4+ T cells sorted from blood. Subset reported: CD45RA+ positively selected. The receptor source for this set is a man between 25 and 39 years old in good health.

Only one count was recorded for this clone. The CDR3 DNA reads as TGTGCCACCAGCAGAGATCCAACAGCGAACACCGGGGAGCTGTTTTTT. It translates to CATSRDPTANTGELFF. This sequence joins TRBV15 and TRBJ2-2; D call uncertain. Germline lookup yields CDR1 LNHNV and CDR2 YYDKDF (reference sequence). CDR3 length: 16 amino acids. Trimming cost V 0 bases and J 0 bases, with 8 bases left between them.

V gene TRBV29-1 combines with J gene TRBJ2-7; 9 bases are shared with TRBD2. The germline V gene encodes CDR1 SQVTM and CDR2 ANQGSEA. The CDR3 spans 16 residues. The V and J ends lost 5 bases and 6 bases, in that order; junction bases with no gene match: 17. DNA for the CDR3: TGCAGCGTTCAAGGGGTAAGGCGGGAGGGCCGAGGCGAGCAGTACTTC. It codes for CSVQGVRREGRGEQYF.

This clone was observed a single time. The rearrangement links TRBV2 to TRBJ2-5; 15 bases map to TRBD2. The length of the CDR3 is 19 residues. The V gene end was trimmed by 6 bases and the J gene end by 4 bases; junction bases not matched to a gene: 15. Germline V gene sequence: CDR1 SNHLY, CDR2 FYNNEI. Here the CDR3 reads CASRTDRTSGRAMVETQYF. CDR3 DNA: TGTGCCAGCAGAACAGACCGGACTAGCGGGAGGGCCATGGTAGAGACCCAGTACTTC.

The chain has TRBV18 and TRBJ1-5; the D is unclear. CDR3 length: 13 residues. V was cut by 1 base and J by 5 bases, with 6 bases left in between. Germline CDR1 KGHSH, CDR2 LQKENI. The CDR3 DNA reads as TGTGCCAGCTCACCACAGCGGGATCAGCCCCAGCATTTT. It codes for CASSPQRDQPQHF.

About this clone: The same CDR3 can be traced to other DNA sequences in this sample. The V and J genes are TRBV9 and TRBJ2-5; D might be TRBD1 or TRBD2, each matching 5 bases. The length of the CDR3 is 14 residues. The germline V and J ends were trimmed by 0 bases and 3 bases, with 9 bases remaining between them. Germline CDR1 is SGDLS and CDR2 is YYNGEE. The CDR3 coding sequence is TGTGCCAGCAGCGTAGGAGTGGGGGAAGAGACCCAGTACTTC. Translating it yields CASSVGVGEETQYF.

This chain connects TRBV5-4 to TRBJ2-3; maybe TRBD2 (5 bases). V was pared by 1 base and J by 1 base, with 7 bases between. The CDR3 has 14 residues. Germline V gene data show CDR1 as SGHNT and CDR2 as YYREEE (reference sequence). The CDR3 DNA reads as TGTGCCAGCAGCTTGATTAGCGGCACAGATACGCAGTATTTT. This gives the protein CASSLISGTDTQYF.

The chain joins TRBV19 to TRBJ1-5; D perhaps matches TRBD1 (6 bases). The CDR3 consists of 18 residues. The germline gives CDR1 LNHDA, CDR2 SQIVND (reference sequence). Trimming left V 3 bases short and J 4 bases short, with 22 bases between. Written as DNA, the CDR3 is TGTGCCAGTAGTATTCGACTTCTAATCGGGGGGCGGAATCAGCCCCAGCATTTT. Its protein is CASSIRLLIGGRNQPQHF. Complete variable domain (other parts from reference TRBV19 and TRBJ1-5): DGGITQSPKYLFRKEGQNVTLSCEQNLNHDAMYWYRQDPGQGLRLIYYSQIVNDFQKGDIAEGYSVSREKKESFPLTVTSAQKNPTAFYLCASSIRLLIGGRNQPQHFGDGTRLSIL.

V and J are TRBV4-3 and TRBJ1-2; 10 bases line up with TRBD1. There are 14 residues in the CDR3. The J segment lost 6 bases and the V segment lost 4 bases, leaving 5 bases of the junction unmatched. Germline V lookup: CDR1 LGHNA, CDR2 YSLEER. Here the CDR3 DNA reads TGCGCCAGCAGCCGTGACAGGGGGCGCGATGGCTACACCTTC. Translated, it gives CASSRDRGRDGYTF.

This chain links TRBV7-3 with TRBJ2-3; TRBD2 aligns across 10 bases. V trimming: 5 bases; J trimming: 5 bases; junction bases outside the gene matches: 4. Germline-derived CDR1 and CDR2 are SGHTA and FQGTGA. The CDR3 length is 14 residues. The CDR3 protein is CASSPSGSQDTQYF. In DNA, the CDR3 is TGTGCCAGCAGCCCTAGCGGGAGTCAAGATACGCAGTATTTT.

The gene calls are TRBV7-6 and TRBJ2-5; 9 bases match TRBD2. The germline V gene encodes CDR1 SGHVS and CDR2 FNYEAQ. The CDR3 runs to 14 residues. Trimming removed 4 bases from V and 5 bases from J; junction bases left unmatched: 5. Here the CDR3 reads CASSSGTSRETQYF. DNA for the CDR3: TGTGCCAGCAGCTCCGGGACTAGCCGGGAGACCCAGTACTTC.

This clone appeared once. The genes are TRBV4-1 and TRBJ1-1; 7 bases fit TRBD1. Trimming took 2 bases from V and 1 from J; bases not matched to a gene: 7. CDR3 length equals 16 residues. The germline V gene has CDR1 MGHRA and CDR2 YSYEKL. CDR3 coding DNA: TGCGCCAGCAGCCAACCCGTCAGGGGGAGGAACACTGAAGCTTTCTTT. Its translation: CASSQPVRGRNTEAFF.

This chain connects TRBV7-9 to TRBJ2-3, with D unresolved. Germline V gene lookup returns CDR1 SEHNR and CDR2 FQNEAQ (reference sequence). V gave up 2 bases and J gave up 0 bases, with 9 bases separating them. The CDR3 sequence is 15 residues long. The CDR3, as DNA: TGTGCCAGCAGCTTATACGGTAGTAGCACAGATACGCAGTATTTT. Its translation is CASSLYGSSTDTQYF.

The gene calls are TRBV6-5 and TRBJ1-1; 8 bases match TRBD1. The CDR3 is 15 residues long. Germline V gene sequence: CDR1 MNHEY, CDR2 SVGAGI. Trimming at V came to 5 bases and at J to 1 base, leaving 6 bases not matched to a gene. The CDR3 region is CASSPGGAGNTEAFF. The CDR3, as DNA: TGTGCCAGCAGTCCAGGGGGCGCGGGGAACACTGAAGCTTTCTTT.

The chain links TRBV6-1 to TRBJ1-3, with D maybe TRBD1 (5 bases). The CDR3 spans 15 residues. The germline V gene encodes CDR1 MNHNS and CDR2 SASEGT. V was cut by 5 bases and J by 2 bases, with 13 bases left in between. The DNA for the CDR3 is TGTGCCAGCAGTTCCGCAGGGAAAACTGGAAACACCATATATTTT. The encoded protein is CASSSAGKTGNTIYF.

The CDR3 DNA reads TGTGCCAGCAGTCCCCTGGGGGTTAGGAAGTTGAACAATGAGCAGTTCTTC. The encoded protein is CASSPLGVRKLNNEQFF. The gene calls are TRBV28 and TRBJ2-1; D possibly uses TRBD1 or TRBD2 (5 bases each). The V and J ends lost 5 bases and 5 bases respectively, with 22 bases between them. CDR1 and CDR2 (germline): MDHEN, SYDVKM. This CDR3 has 17 residues.

This rearrangement joins TRBV5-1 to TRBJ2-3; TRBD1 or TRBD2 may be the D gene (5 bases each). The germline V gene encodes CDR1 SGHRS and CDR2 YFSETQ. Trimming left V 4 bases short and J 2 bases short, with 17 bases between. The CDR3 has 16 amino acids. CDR3 bases: TGCGCCAGCAGCCCCCCGGGACCAATACTCACAGATACGCAGTATTTT. This gives the protein CASSPPGPILTDTQYF.

J is TRBJ1-3 and V is TRBV18; D not resolved. Germline CDR1 KGHSH, CDR2 LQKENI. This CDR3 is built from 15 residues. V lost 1 base and J 0 bases, leaving 7 bases between the germline ends. CDR3 amino acids: CASSPQRRSGNTIYF. The CDR3 DNA sequence: TGTGCCAGCTCACCACAAAGACGCTCTGGAAACACCATATATTTT.

The chain uses TRBV6-5 and TRBJ2-3; D gene unclear. Germline CDR1 is MNHEY and CDR2 is SVGAGI. The CDR3 has 13 amino acids. V lost 5 bases to trimming and J lost 2 bases, with 8 bases between them. The CDR3 spells CASSPGFTDTQYF. Here the CDR3 DNA reads TGTGCCAGCAGTCCAGGTTTCACAGATACGCAGTATTTT.